These 27 T cell receptor beta chains share one sample of origin, sequenced in a study of control samples from healthy donors and cancer patients. Sequenced by immunoSEQ multiplex PCR; TCRdb stores in-frame clones only, minus some. Found here are some 130,000 clones, about 90% of them singletons; the top ten hold around 2.1%. Sequenced input: blood. The receptors originated from a woman in her forties or fifties in good health.

V gene TRBV30 combines with J gene TRBJ2-7, with a possible D match to TRBD1 (5 bases). This CDR3 is built from 13 residues. CDR1 is GTSNPN, CDR2 SVGIG, per germline (reference sequence). Trimming stripped 4 bases from V and 4 bases from J, with 14 bases between. CDR3 DNA sequence: TGTGCCTGGAATCTGGGGCGCGGTTACGAGCAGTACTTC. This translates into CAWNLGRGYEQYF.

The chain's CDR3 is CASSHGEDREAFF. The CDR3 DNA is TGTGCCAGCAGCCATGGAGAGGACAGAGAAGCTTTCTTT. The chain is built from TRBV4-2 and TRBJ1-1; the D gene is possibly TRBD1 (6 bases). CDR1 and CDR2 (germline): LGHNA, YNFKEQ. This CDR3 spans 13 amino acids. With 3 bases removed from V and 8 bases from J, the gap between germline ends came to 13 bases.

The rearrangement links TRBV28 to TRBJ2-7, with D tentatively TRBD1 or TRBD2 (5 bases each). The V gene's germline CDR1 is MDHEN and CDR2 SYDVKM. This CDR3 has 14 amino acids. V lost 3 bases to trimming and J lost 1 base, with 10 bases between them. CDR3 coding DNA: TGTGCCAGCAGTTTGCCAGGGAGTTCCTACGAGCAGTACTTC. Translation: CASSLPGSSYEQYF.

V gene TRBV30 combines with J gene TRBJ2-5; D is perhaps TRBD1 (5 bases). CDR1 is GTSNPN, CDR2 SVGIG, per germline (reference sequence). Trimming stripped 0 bases from V and 5 bases from J, with 10 bases between. The CDR3 covers 13 residues. This CDR3 reads CAWSVKGSETQYF. CDR3 DNA sequence: TGTGCCTGGAGTGTCAAGGGGTCTGAGACCCAGTACTTC.

In this sample, this clone turned up once. The chain employs TRBV19 and TRBJ1-2, with 7 bases matching TRBD1. Germline V gene sequence: CDR1 LNHDA, CDR2 SQIVND (reference sequence). Trimming took 8 bases from V and 4 from J; bases not matched to a gene: 16. The CDR3 has 16 residues. CDR3 amino acids: CASEDAGTDLRYGYTF. In DNA form, the CDR3 reads TGTGCCAGTGAAGACGCCGGGACAGATCTTCGCTATGGCTACACCTTC. The complete variable domain, with remaining parts taken from reference TRBV19 and TRBJ1-2, reads DGGITQSPKYLFRKEGQNVTLSCEQNLNHDAMYWYRQDPGQGLRLIYYSQIVNDFQKGDIAEGYSVSREKKESFPLTVTSAQKNPTAFYLCASEDAGTDLRYGYTFGSGTRLTVV.

The chain links TRBV5-4 to TRBJ1-2, with 8 bases identical to TRBD1. V lost 4 bases and J lost 4; bases outside the gene matches: 9. Germline values: CDR1 SGHNT, CDR2 YYREEE (reference sequence). The CDR3 has 15 amino acids. The CDR3 reads CASSQGAQEVYGYTF. For the CDR3, the DNA is TGTGCCAGCAGCCAGGGGGCGCAGGAGGTCTATGGCTACACCTTC.

The CDR3 loop is CASSSRGGAFNTGELFF. CDR3 in DNA: TGTGCCAGCAGCTCAAGAGGGGGGGCCTTCAACACCGGGGAGCTGTTTTTT. The J gene is TRBJ2-2, the V gene TRBV9, with D tentatively TRBD2 (7 bases). The V gene lost 4 bases and the J gene lost 2 bases, with 18 bases spanning the gap. CDR3 length equals 17 residues. Germline V gene lookup returns CDR1 SGDLS and CDR2 YYNGEE.

The V call is TRBV12-3 or TRBV12-4, the J call TRBJ1-2; TRBD1 matches 8 bases. V shed 1 base, J shed 8 bases, and the junction held 3 bases outside the gene matches. This CDR3 spans 13 amino acids. CDR3 in amino acids: CASSLGQGAGYTF. The CDR3 DNA follows: TGTGCCAGCAGTTTAGGGCAGGGGGCCGGCTACACCTTC.

The CDR3: CASIRQGVYTF. In nucleotides, the CDR3 is TGTGCCAGCATAAGGCAGGGCGTCTACACCTTC. V gene TRBV5-5 combines with J gene TRBJ1-2; a weak D match, TRBD1 (5 bases). Germline assignment: CDR1 SGHKS and CDR2 YYEKEE (reference sequence). The CDR3 extends over 11 amino acids. V dropped 6 bases and J dropped 10 bases, with 13 bases sitting between them. The full variable domain, its missing parts supplied by reference TRBV5-5 and TRBJ1-2, is DAGVTQSPTHLIKTRGQQVTLRCSPISGHKSVSWYQQVLGQGPQFIFQYYEKEERGRGNFPDRFSARQFPNYSSELNVNALLLGDSALYLCASIRQGVYTFGSGTRLTVV.

This chain connects TRBV3-1 (or the pseudogene TRBV3-2) to TRBJ2-5, with D perhaps TRBD1 or TRBD2 (5 bases each). The CDR3 runs to 17 residues. Germline loops: CDR1 LGHDT, CDR2 YNNKEL (reference sequence). With 4 bases removed from V and 7 bases from J, the gap between germline ends came to 25 bases. The CDR3: CASSLYDSYGGEGTQYF. CDR3 coding DNA: TGTGCCAGCAGCCTCTACGACTCCTATGGGGGTGAGGGGACCCAGTACTTC.

The chain uses TRBV6-1 and TRBJ2-7; D remains ambiguous. This CDR3 spans 15 amino acids. Germline assignment: CDR1 MNHNS and CDR2 SASEGT. The ends were cut back, 2 bases at V and 2 bases at J, with 13 bases in the middle. The CDR3 protein is CASSESGDFAYEQYF. CDR3 in DNA: TGTGCCAGCAGTGAATCGGGCGACTTTGCCTACGAGCAGTACTTC.

The chain has TRBV7-5 and TRBJ1-5; TRBD1, as called in the table, went unchecked against the DNA. TRBV7-5 is labeled a pseudogene. The CDR3 has 18 residues. CDR3 in DNA: TGTGCCAGAAGCCAAGGGGGCCTGGCAGGGAGTAATCATCAGCCCCAGCATTTT. Amino acids: CARSQGGLAGSNHQPQHF.

The chain combines TRBV5-8 with TRBJ2-4; D is ambiguous. Germline V gene data show CDR1 as SGHTS and CDR2 as YDEGEE. Trimming left V 3 bases short and J 2 bases short, with 9 bases between. The CDR3 is made up of 14 amino acids. The DNA for the CDR3 is TGTGCCAGCAGCTCCCCTCTGACCAAAAACATTCAGTACTTC. Translated: CASSSPLTKNIQYF.

This chain links TRBV28 with TRBJ2-3, with D uncertain. The CDR3 contains 14 residues. Looked up from germline, CDR1 is MDHEN and CDR2 is SYDVKM. V was clipped by 6 bases and J by 2 bases, with 12 bases between them. CDR3 amino acids: CASRRNLPTDTQYF. The DNA of the CDR3 is TGTGCCAGCAGAAGGAACCTCCCCACAGATACGCAGTATTTT.

The gene calls are TRBV10-1 and TRBJ1-6; D is undetermined. This CDR3 is built from 13 residues. The germline V and J ends were trimmed by 6 bases and 4 bases, with 7 bases remaining between them. CDR1 is WNHNN and CDR2 is SYGVQD in the germline V gene (reference sequence). Here the CDR3 DNA reads TGCGCCAGCAGCCGGGATTATAATTCACCCCTCCACTTT. Translation: CASSRDYNSPLHF.

The chain uses TRBV10-1 and TRBJ2-1, with 10 nucleotides matching TRBD2. CDR3 length: 17 amino acids. Germline CDR1 WNHNN, CDR2 SYGVQD (reference sequence). The V gene end was trimmed by 1 base and the J gene end by 8 bases; junction bases not matched to a gene: 11. CDR3 protein: CASSELLASGSIDEQFF. CDR3 nucleotide sequence: TGCGCCAGCAGTGAGTTACTCGCTAGCGGGAGTATCGATGAGCAGTTCTTC.

V is TRBV4-2 and J is TRBJ2-3; tentative D call: TRBD2 (5 bases). The CDR3 spans 19 residues. Germline V CDR1 and CDR2: LGHNA, YNFKEQ. Trimming stripped 0 bases from V and 4 bases from J, with 23 bases between. CDR3 nucleotide sequence: TGTGCCAGCAGCCAAGATCGGCCCTTAGCGTCCCCCGGGGCAGATACGCAGTATTTT. Its translation: CASSQDRPLASPGADTQYF.

By share, this clone counts as medium-sized. The rearrangement joins TRBV15 to TRBJ2-6; either TRBD1 or TRBD2 may supply D (5 bases each). Trimming took 4 bases from V and 3 from J, leaving 10 bases between them. Germline V gene data show CDR1 as LNHNV and CDR2 as YYDKDF (reference sequence). This CDR3 is 15 amino acids long. The CDR3 DNA sequence: TGTGCCACCAGCACAGCAGGGAGTGGGGCCAACGTCCTGACTTTC. Its translation is CATSTAGSGANVLTF.

The V gene is TRBV19, the J gene TRBJ1-2; no firm D call. The CDR3 loop spans 13 amino acids. Trimming removed 5 bases at V and 8 bases at J, with 15 bases between. Germline assignment: CDR1 LNHDA and CDR2 SQIVND (reference sequence). The CDR3 bases are TGTGCCAGTAGTCCCCCCGGACGTAGGGGCTACACCTTC. Its protein is CASSPPGRRGYTF.

The CDR3 bases are TGTGCCAGCAGTAAAGAAGCGGGACCCCAAGAGACCCAGTACTTC. Protein product: CASSKEAGPQETQYF. The chain couples TRBV11-3 to TRBJ2-5; 7 bases line up with TRBD2. The CDR3 length is 15 residues. With 6 bases clipped from V and 1 base from J, the junction kept 8 bases outside the gene matches. CDR1 is SGHNT and CDR2 is YENEEA in the germline V gene.

The chain couples TRBV5-1 to TRBJ1-1; D ambiguous. V was clipped by 1 base and J by 3 bases, with 13 bases between them. The CDR3 extends over 15 amino acids. The germline V gene has CDR1 SGHRS and CDR2 YFSETQ. The CDR3 nucleotides read TGCGCCAGCAGCTTGAAGGACCGGGAGGACACTGAAGCTTTCTTT. Its protein is CASSLKDREDTEAFF.

This sequence joins TRBV24-1 and TRBJ2-2; tentatively, D is TRBD2 (6 bases). The V gene lost 0 bases and the J gene lost 4 bases, with 14 bases spanning the gap. The germline gives CDR1 KGHDR, CDR2 SFDVKD. The CDR3 totals 17 residues. The CDR3 DNA follows: TGTGCCACCAGTGATTTGGGCGGGAAAAGTGGCACCGGGGAGCTGTTTTTT. Translating it yields CATSDLGGKSGTGELFF.

J is TRBJ2-5 and V is TRBV10-1; tentatively, D is TRBD2 (6 bases). With 7 bases removed from V and 5 bases from J, the gap between germline ends came to 17 bases. CDR1 is WNHNN and CDR2 is SYGVQD in the germline V gene (reference sequence). This CDR3 comprises 14 residues. The CDR3 loop reads CASKRTGVPETQYF. CDR3 coding DNA: TGCGCCAGCAAACGTACGGGGGTCCCGGAGACCCAGTACTTC.

This chain joins TRBV5-8 and TRBJ1-1; D is perhaps TRBD1 (5 bases). The V end was cut by 2 bases, the J end by 0 bases, with 11 bases between. The CDR3 has 15 residues. In germline, CDR1 is SGHTS, CDR2 YDEGEE. In DNA, the CDR3 is TGTGCCAGCAGCTTCCAGACAGCCATGAACACTGAAGCTTTCTTT. This sequence encodes CASSFQTAMNTEAFF. Full variable domain (missing parts from reference TRBV5-8 and TRBJ1-1): EAGVTQSPTHLIKTRGQQATLRCSPISGHTSVYWYQQALGLGLQFLLWYDEGEERNRGNFPPRFSGRQFPNYSSELNVNALELEDSALYLCASSFQTAMNTEAFFGQGTRLTVV.

This chain links TRBV4-1 with TRBJ2-7; 9 nucleotides agree with TRBD2. The CDR3 totals 15 residues. Germline CDR1 reads MGHRA; CDR2 reads YSYEKL. The V segment lost 0 bases and the J segment 4 bases; nucleotides outside the gene matches: 4. CDR3 amino acids: CASSQDPSGDYEQYF. The CDR3 DNA is TGCGCCAGCAGCCAAGACCCTAGCGGGGATTACGAGCAGTACTTC.

A remark on this clone: Distinct nucleotide sequences in the sample also encode this CDR3. CDR3 coding DNA: TGTGCCATCAGTGAGTCGAGGGCTAGCGGGGACAACAATGAGCAGTTCTTC. Its translation is CAISESRASGDNNEQFF. The genes are TRBV10-3 and TRBJ2-1; 9 bases are a match to TRBD2. There are 17 residues in the CDR3. CDR1 and CDR2 (germline): ENHRY, SYGVKD. V was pared by 0 bases and J by 5 bases, with 8 bases of the junction left unmatched.

This clone was detected once. This chain links TRBV30 with TRBJ1-1, with no clear D. V lost 4 bases to trimming and J lost 1 base, with 10 bases between them. CDR3 length: 13 residues. The V gene's germline CDR1 is GTSNPN and CDR2 SVGIG (reference sequence). The CDR3 nucleotides read TGTGCCTGGACTGTCACCCCGAACACTGAAGCTTTCTTT. It specifies CAWTVTPNTEAFF.